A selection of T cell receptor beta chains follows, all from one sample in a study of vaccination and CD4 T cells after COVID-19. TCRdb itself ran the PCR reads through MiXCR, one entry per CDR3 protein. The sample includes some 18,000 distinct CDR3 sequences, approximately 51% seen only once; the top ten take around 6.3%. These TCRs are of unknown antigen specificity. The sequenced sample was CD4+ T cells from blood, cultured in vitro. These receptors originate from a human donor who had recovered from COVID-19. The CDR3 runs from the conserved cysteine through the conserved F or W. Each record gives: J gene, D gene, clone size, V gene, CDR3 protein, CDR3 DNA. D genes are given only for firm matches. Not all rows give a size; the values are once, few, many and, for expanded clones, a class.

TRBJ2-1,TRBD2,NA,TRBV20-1,CSARTSAVYNEQFF,TGCAGTGCCCGGACTAGCGCGGTGTACAATGAGCAGTTCTTC
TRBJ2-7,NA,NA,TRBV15,CATSRDIGGTYEQYF,TGTGCCACCAGCAGAGATATCGGCGGGACCTACGAGCAGTACTTC
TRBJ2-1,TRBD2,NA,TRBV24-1,CATSPGTSGRWLISYNEQFF,TGTGCCACCAGTCCAGGGACTAGCGGGAGATGGCTAATATCCTACAATGAGCAGTTCTTC
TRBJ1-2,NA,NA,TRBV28,CASRKGLANYGYTF,TGTGCCAGCAGAAAGGGGTTGGCTAACTATGGCTACACCTTC
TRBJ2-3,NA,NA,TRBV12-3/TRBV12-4,CASSLRVRQGLNTDTQYF,TGTGCCAGCAGTTTAAGGGTTCGTCAGGGGTTGAACACAGATACGCAGTATTTT
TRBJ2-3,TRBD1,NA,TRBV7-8,CASSGLQGFDTQYF,TGTGCCAGCAGCGGCCTACAGGGGTTTGATACGCAGTATTTT
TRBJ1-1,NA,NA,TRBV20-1,CSASTGVSWAEAFF,TGCAGTGCTAGCACGGGGGTTAGTTGGGCTGAAGCTTTCTTT
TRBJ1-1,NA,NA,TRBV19,CASSNFQNTEAFF,TGTGCCAGTAGTAACTTCCAGAACACTGAAGCTTTCTTT
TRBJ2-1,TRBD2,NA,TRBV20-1,CSAINPGTSGSWQFF,TGCAGTGCTATCAATCCCGGGACTAGCGGGTCTTGGCAGTTCTTC
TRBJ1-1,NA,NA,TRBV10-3,CAITDGQTLEAFF,TGTGCCATCACCGATGGACAGACACTTGAAGCTTTCTTT
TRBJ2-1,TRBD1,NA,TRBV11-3,CASSFRDRAVNEQFF,TGTGCCAGCAGCTTCCGGGACAGGGCAGTTAATGAGCAGTTCTTC
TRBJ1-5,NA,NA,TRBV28,CASILQQGQPQHF,TGTGCCAGCATCCTACAACAGGGTCAGCCCCAGCATTTT
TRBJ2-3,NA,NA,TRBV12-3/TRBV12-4,CASSFMGADTQYF,TGTGCCAGCAGTTTCATGGGGGCAGATACGCAGTATTTT
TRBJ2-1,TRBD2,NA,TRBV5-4,CASSTPAGGRVNEQFF,TGTGCCAGCAGCACGCCAGCGGGAGGGCGTGTCAATGAGCAGTTCTTC
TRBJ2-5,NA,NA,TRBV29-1,CSVLDGFSPGETQYF,TGCAGCGTTCTAGACGGGTTTTCTCCGGGGGAGACCCAGTACTTC
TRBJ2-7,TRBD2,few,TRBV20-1,CSARDQTSVFLEQYF,TGCAGTGCTAGGGATCAGACTAGCGTCTTCCTCGAGCAGTACTTC
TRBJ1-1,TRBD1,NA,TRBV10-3,CAISSPDRGMNTEAFF,TGTGCCATCAGCTCTCCCGACAGGGGAATGAACACTGAAGCTTTCTTT
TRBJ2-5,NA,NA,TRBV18,CASSPAVGQQETQYF,TGTGCCAGCTCACCAGCAGTAGGGCAGCAAGAGACCCAGTACTTC